This T cell receptor beta chain was obtained from a study of T cells after yellow fever vaccination. Study-level background: Fractions of limited cellularity were prepared by means of SMART-Seq v4 Ultra Low Input. General study results and limits: Primary-vaccination clones mostly resurfaced post-booster (just under 98% CD4, approximately 87% CD8). It was a small share of clonotypes that appeared in both CD4 and CD8 compartments. The study found a weaker secondary response that peaked faster, day 5 versus 15.

TCRdb passed the 5' RACE reads through MiXCR, listing each CDR3 protein once. The repertoire includes roughly 340,000 distinct CDR3 sequences, approximately 3.9% of them detected once, and approximately 24% sits in the top ten. This clonotype was counted many times. Its antigen is not known. The TCR comes from a man in his late teens or twenties who received the YFV17D yellow fever vaccine. The sequences come from PBMCs, collected 5 days after the yellow fever booster vaccination.

CDR3 protein: CASSLGVLNTEAFF. The DNA for the CDR3 is TGTGCCAGCAGCTTGGGGGTTCTGAACACTGAAGCTTTCTTT. This chain joins TRBV5-6 and TRBJ1-1; D gene ambiguous. CDR3 length: 14 residues. CDR1 and CDR2 (germline): SGHDT, YYEEEE. V shed 0 bases and J shed 0 bases, with 6 bases lying between them.